This T cell receptor beta chain was obtained from a study of blood T cell repertoires in COVID-19. The V gene end was trimmed by 7 bases and the J gene end by 6 bases; junction bases not matched to a gene: 14. This CDR3 has 16 amino acids. CDR1 and CDR2 from the germline V gene are SGHAT and FQNNGV. The assay was immunoSEQ multiplex PCR, and TCRdb's table has in-frame clones only and misses some. The sample lists 160,000 or so clones; 60% to 85% were seen once. This chain connects TRBV11-2 to TRBJ2-3; 9 positions agree with TRBD2. This TCR derives from a woman aged 60 to 75 with COVID-19, enrolled during active disease. The sequenced sample was peripheral blood. CDR3 bases: TGTGCCAGCACCCCGGGAAGGGGACTAGCCCCGGATACGCAGTATTTT. It translates to CASTPGRGLAPDTQYF.